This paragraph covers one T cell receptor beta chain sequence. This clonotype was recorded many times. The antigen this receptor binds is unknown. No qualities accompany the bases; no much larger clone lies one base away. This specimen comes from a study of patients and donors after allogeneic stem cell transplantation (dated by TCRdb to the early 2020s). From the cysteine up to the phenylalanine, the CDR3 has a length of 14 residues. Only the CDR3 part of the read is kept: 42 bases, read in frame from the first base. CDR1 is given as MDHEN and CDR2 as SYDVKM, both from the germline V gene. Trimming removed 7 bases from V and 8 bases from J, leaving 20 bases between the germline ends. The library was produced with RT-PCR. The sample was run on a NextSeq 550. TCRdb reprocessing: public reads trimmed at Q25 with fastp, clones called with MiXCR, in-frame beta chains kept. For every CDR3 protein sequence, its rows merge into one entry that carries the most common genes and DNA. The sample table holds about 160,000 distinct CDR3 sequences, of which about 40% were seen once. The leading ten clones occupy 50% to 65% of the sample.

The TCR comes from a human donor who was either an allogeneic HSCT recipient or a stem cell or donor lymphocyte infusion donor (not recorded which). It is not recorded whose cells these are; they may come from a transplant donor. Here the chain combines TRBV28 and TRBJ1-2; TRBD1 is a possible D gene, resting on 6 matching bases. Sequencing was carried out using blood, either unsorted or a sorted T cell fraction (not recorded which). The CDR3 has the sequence CASTFSGGARGYTF. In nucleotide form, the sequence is TGTGCCAGCACTTTCTCGGGGGGGGCGCGGGGCTACACCTTC.